This TCR beta chain was recorded in a study of response to subunit inactivated influenza vaccine. Broader study findings: Authors suggested each seasonal flu vaccination may recruit only limited numbers of new T cells.

TCRdb ran MiXCR on the RT-PCR reads and lists one entry per CDR3 protein. The table shows 710,000 or so distinct CDR3 sequences, with around 14% occurring only once. Remarks on this clonotype: Its antigen is unidentified.

The CDR3 covers 15 residues. Germline CDR1 and CDR2: SGDLS and YYNGEE. V was pared by 0 bases and J by 1 base, with 11 bases between. The chain joins TRBV9 to TRBJ2-7; D possibly matches TRBD1 or TRBD2 (5 bases each). This receptor was taken from a man in his forties or fifties who received an inactivated influenza vaccine. The sample was PBMCs from blood, taken 11 to 12 days after vaccination. CDR3 DNA sequence: TGTGCCAGCAGCGTAGGAGGGGCAGGGTCCTACGAGCAGTACTTC. Its protein is CASSVGGAGSYEQYF.